This T cell receptor beta chain was recorded in a study of blood T cell repertoires in COVID-19. Whole-study context: From the United States, Italy and Spain came samples of acute and convalescent COVID-19. From T cells, B-cell-depleted T cells, or PBMCs came the material, which was cDNA or gDNA.

Profiled with immunoSEQ multiplex PCR; TCRdb holds only in-frame clones, not every one. The repertoire has roughly 250,000 clones, around 89% of them found once; the top ten carry around 0.8%. The CDR3 extends over 13 amino acids. CDR1 and CDR2 (germline): SGHDT, YYEEEE. Trimming removed 6 bases at V and 10 bases at J, with 14 bases between. Sequencing input: peripheral blood. The clonotype comes from a young man with acute or convalescent COVID-19. The gene calls are TRBV5-6 and TRBJ1-6; no clear D gene. CDR3 in amino acids: CASTSQNFSPLHF. For the CDR3, the DNA is TGTGCCAGCACTAGCCAAAATTTCTCACCCCTCCACTTT. Using reference TRBV5-6 and TRBJ1-6 for the parts outside the CDR3, the full variable domain is DAGVTQSPTHLIKTRGQQVTLRCSPKSGHDTVSWYQQALGQGPQFIFQYYEEEERQRGNFPDRFSGHQFPNYSSELNVNALLLGDSALYLCASTSQNFSPLHFGNGTRLTVT.